Detailed here is one T cell receptor beta chain. The antigen remains unidentified. This entry belongs to a study of cytomegalovirus exposure and HLA in healthy donors. Study-level results: There were some V segments, including TRBV6-2 and TRBV6-3, excluded as indistinguishable. CMV antigen specificity was confirmed in vitro for a few CMV-associated chains. Across HLA loci, a later analysis found differing TCR association rates, with DRB1 most and HLA-C fewest.

PCR primers comprised 60 Vbeta and 13 Jbeta primers. Authors' methods: Approximately 11 million of about 88 million unique TCR beta chains were shared, per a later count. Libraries were prepared by immunoSEQ multiplex PCR; TCRdb keeps only in-frame clonotypes and omits some of them. That table supplies the V and J calls and clone size; D and trimming were determined from the DNA. The table has approximately 180,000 clones, about 80% seen once. Per germline, CDR1 LNHDA and CDR2 SQIVND (reference sequence). The V and J ends lost 3 bases and 2 bases respectively, with 11 bases between them. This CDR3 contains 15 residues.

The chain employs TRBV19 and TRBJ1-5; D might be TRBD1 (5 bases). This sequence originates from a man younger than 40 in good health and CMV-seropositive. Material for sequencing was PBMCs. The CDR3 DNA reads as TGTGCCAGTAGTATGGAAGGGGTTCGCAATCAGCCCCAGCATTTT. It yields the protein CASSMEGVRNQPQHF.